Sequencing of this TCR beta chain was carried out in a study of CD8 T cells in ankylosing spondylitis (TCRdb year 2017). Context from the whole study: T cell receptor beta repertoires were profiled in healthy donors and ankylosing spondylitis patients so that disease-linked TCR variants could be found. The whole study cohort included over a hundred healthy donors and 20 to 30 ankylosing spondylitis patients. Peripheral blood samples were taken, and synovial fluid was additionally collected from ankylosing spondylitis patients. Beyond this particular receptor, the publication reports: A CD8+ phenotype was shown by the disease-linked clones, which were found at relatively low frequencies in peripheral blood. Some TCR beta motif variants had previously been reported in synovial fluid and blood of reactive arthritis patients, which suggested common disease-initiation mechanisms. A TCR beta motif made up of fewer than 10 highly homologous amino acid variants appeared to be characteristic of blood from ankylosing spondylitis patients. The disease-linked clones were reported as significantly enriched in matched synovial fluid samples from ankylosing spondylitis patients.

The instrument given in TCRdb is Illumina HiSeq 2500. Quantitative 5'-RACE with molecular barcodes was used to prepare TCR beta libraries. As for the original processing: A new computational method based on a probabilistic model of VDJ rearrangement was used to identify disease-linked TCR variants. The raw public data were reprocessed by TCRdb itself: fastp quality trimming at Q25, MiXCR clonotype calling, in-frame beta chains only. Rows are unified per CDR3 protein, each entry keeping the most common DNA and genes. These V and J calls rely on TCRdb rather than the paper's analysis. The sample includes 250,000 to 350,000 distinct CDR3 sequences, with less than 25% observed a single time. Clones ranked in the top ten supply roughly 4% of the sample. Details on this clonotype: Its antigen is not yet known. No much larger clonotype is one base removed from it; base qualities were not supplied.

The cysteine opens and the phenylalanine closes a CDR3 of 15 amino acids. Just the 45-base CDR3 DNA is kept, in frame starting at base 1. V was cut back by 8 bases and J by 1 base, leaving a gap of 15 bases between them. The germline V gene encodes CDR1 MNHEY and CDR2 SVGEGT. The chain joins TRBV6-2 or TRBV6-3 to TRBJ1-5, with no confident D gene call. The receptor was derived from a female donor with ankylosing spondylitis or in good health (not recorded which). The sample was blood, either unsorted or a sorted T cell fraction (not recorded which). The sequence in DNA is TGTGCCAGCGGTAGAGGGCAAGGGAGCAATCAGCCCCAGCATTTT. This codes for CASGRGQGSNQPQHF.